This T cell receptor (beta chain) appears in the sequencing data of a study of shared clonotypes between healthy human individuals. On the study more broadly: Per donor, three plates held CD4 naive cells, three held CD4 memory, two held CD8 naive and one held CD8 memory.

Donors had no recently reported acute infections or vaccinations and were HIV-negative. Findings and caveats of the study: The study generally estimated greater richness for naive than memory subsets.

This CDR3 has 15 amino acids. Germline V gene data show CDR1 as KGHSH and CDR2 as LQKENI. V lost 3 bases, J lost 5 bases, and 9 bases stayed unmatched. Some clones are missing from TCRdb's copy, which holds only in-frame ones; the method was immunoSEQ multiplex PCR. The sample records about 2 million clones, about 95% being singletons. Details on this clone: The antigen is undetermined.

This receptor was obtained from a man aged 18 to 29 in good health. The sequenced material came from naive CD4+ T cells sorted from blood. Regarding subset: CD45RA+ positively selected. The V gene is TRBV18, the J gene TRBJ1-1; 7 bases fit TRBD1. The CDR3 here is CASSPGTGVRTEAFF. CDR3 nucleotides: TGTGCCAGCTCACCCGGTACAGGGGTGCGAACTGAAGCTTTCTTT.